A single sample gave rise to the 2 T cell receptor beta chains below, sequenced in a study of beta chain features in type 1 diabetes. Findings and limits, study-wide: All four CD4+ subsets from Type 1 diabetes patients carried moderately but significantly shorter TCRB CDR3s.

Expressed TCRB transcripts were sequenced because the isolated RNA had all been reverse transcribed beforehand. Repertoires were generated with immunoSEQ multiplex PCR, while TCRdb's copy carries only in-frame clones and drops some. The sample has 250,000 to 300,000 clones, about 13% seen once. The antigens of these receptors remain unknown. The sequenced sample consisted of naive CD4+ T cells from blood. These receptors came from a man aged 25 to 45 with type 1 diabetes.

This clone was counted a single time. This chain uses TRBV25-1 with TRBJ2-1; TRBD1 matches 8 bases. Germline loops: CDR1 MGHDK, CDR2 SYGVNS. V lost 1 base to trimming and J lost 8 bases; unmatched junction nucleotides: 7. This CDR3 contains 15 residues. The CDR3 coding sequence is TGTGCCAGCAGTGAATTGACAGGGGAGGAGGATGAGCAGTTCTTC. Its translation is CASSELTGEEDEQFF.

This clone showed up just a few times. The chain employs TRBV2 and TRBJ2-7, with TRBD1 identical over 7 bases. With V trimmed by 8 bases and J by 2 bases, 6 bases remained unmatched. Germline CDR1 is SNHLY and CDR2 is FYNNEI. This CDR3 has 13 amino acids. The chain's CDR3 is CASVGQVAYEQYF. CDR3 coding DNA: TGTGCCAGCGTCGGACAGGTCGCCTACGAGCAGTACTTC.